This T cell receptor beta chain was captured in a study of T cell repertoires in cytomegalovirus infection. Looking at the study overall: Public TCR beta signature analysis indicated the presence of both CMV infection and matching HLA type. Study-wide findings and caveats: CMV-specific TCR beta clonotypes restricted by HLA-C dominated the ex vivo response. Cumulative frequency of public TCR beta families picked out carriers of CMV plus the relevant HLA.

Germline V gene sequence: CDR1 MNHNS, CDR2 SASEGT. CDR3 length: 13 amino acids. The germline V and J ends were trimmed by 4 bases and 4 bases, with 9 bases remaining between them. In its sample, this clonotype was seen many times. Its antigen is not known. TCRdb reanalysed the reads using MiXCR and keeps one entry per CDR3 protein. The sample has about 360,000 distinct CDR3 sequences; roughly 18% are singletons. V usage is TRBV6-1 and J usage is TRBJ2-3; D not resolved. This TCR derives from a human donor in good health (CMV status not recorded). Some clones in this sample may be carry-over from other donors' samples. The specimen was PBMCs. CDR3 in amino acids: CASSARQSDTQYF. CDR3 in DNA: TGTGCCAGCAGTGCCCGGCAGTCAGATACGCAGTATTTT.